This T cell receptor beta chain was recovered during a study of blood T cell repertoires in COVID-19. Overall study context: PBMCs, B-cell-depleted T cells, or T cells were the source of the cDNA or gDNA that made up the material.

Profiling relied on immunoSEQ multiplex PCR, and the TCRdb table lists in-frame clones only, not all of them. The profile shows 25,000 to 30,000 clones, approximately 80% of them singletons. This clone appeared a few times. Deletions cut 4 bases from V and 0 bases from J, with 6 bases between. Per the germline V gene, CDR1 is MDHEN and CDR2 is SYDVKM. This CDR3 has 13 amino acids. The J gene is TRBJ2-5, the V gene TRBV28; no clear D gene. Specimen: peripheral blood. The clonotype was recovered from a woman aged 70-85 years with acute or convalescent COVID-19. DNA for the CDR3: TGTGCCAGCAGTTCGCCTAACCAAGAGACCCAGTACTTC. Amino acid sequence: CASSSPNQETQYF.